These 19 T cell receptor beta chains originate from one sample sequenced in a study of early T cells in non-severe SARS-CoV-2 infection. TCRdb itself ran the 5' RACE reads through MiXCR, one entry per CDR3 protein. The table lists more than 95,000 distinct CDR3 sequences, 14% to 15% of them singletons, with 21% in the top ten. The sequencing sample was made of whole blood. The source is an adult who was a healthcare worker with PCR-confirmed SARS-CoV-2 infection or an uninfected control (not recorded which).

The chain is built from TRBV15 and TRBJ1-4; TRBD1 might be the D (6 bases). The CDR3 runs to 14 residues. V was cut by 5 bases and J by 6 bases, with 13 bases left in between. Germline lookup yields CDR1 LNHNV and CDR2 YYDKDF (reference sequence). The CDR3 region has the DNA TGTGCCACCAGCGAGCGGACAGACCATGAAAAACTGTTTTTT. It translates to CATSERTDHEKLFF.

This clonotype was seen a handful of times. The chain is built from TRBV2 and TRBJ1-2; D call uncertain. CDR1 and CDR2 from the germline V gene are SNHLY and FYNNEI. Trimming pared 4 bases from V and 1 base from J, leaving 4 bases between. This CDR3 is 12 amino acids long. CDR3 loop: CASSANNYGYTF. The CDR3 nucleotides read TGTGCCAGCAGTGCAAATAACTATGGCTACACCTTC.

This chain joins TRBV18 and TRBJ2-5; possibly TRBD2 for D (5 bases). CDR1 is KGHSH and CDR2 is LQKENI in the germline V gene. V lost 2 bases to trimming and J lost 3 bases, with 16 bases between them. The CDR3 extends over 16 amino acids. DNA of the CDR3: TGTGCCAGCTCACCAATTACTTCGAGGGCCAAAGAGACCCAGTACTTC. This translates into CASSPITSRAKETQYF.

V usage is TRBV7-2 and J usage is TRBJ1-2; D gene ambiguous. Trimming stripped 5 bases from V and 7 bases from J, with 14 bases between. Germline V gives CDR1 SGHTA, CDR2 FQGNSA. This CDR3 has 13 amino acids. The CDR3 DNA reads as TGTGCCAGCAGCCTCAGGATTCAGTCTGGCTACACCTTC. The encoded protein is CASSLRIQSGYTF.

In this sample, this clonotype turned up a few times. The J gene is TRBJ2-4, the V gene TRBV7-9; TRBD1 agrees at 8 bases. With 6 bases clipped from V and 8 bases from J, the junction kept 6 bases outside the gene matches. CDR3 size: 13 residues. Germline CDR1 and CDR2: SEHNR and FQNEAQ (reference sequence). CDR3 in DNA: TGTGCCAGCAGTCGGACAGGGAGGTACATTCAGTACTTC. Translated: CASSRTGRYIQYF.

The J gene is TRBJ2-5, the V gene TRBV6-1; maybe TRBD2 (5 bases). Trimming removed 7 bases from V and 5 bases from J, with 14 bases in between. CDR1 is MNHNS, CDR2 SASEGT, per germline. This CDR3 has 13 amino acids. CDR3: CASTLDYGETQYF. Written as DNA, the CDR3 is TGTGCCAGCACTCTCGACTACGGGGAGACCCAGTACTTC.

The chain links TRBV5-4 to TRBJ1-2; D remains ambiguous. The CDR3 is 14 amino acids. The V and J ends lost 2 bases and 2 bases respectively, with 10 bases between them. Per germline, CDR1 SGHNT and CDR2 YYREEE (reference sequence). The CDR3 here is CASSLDGQNYGYTF. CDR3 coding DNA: TGTGCCAGCAGCTTAGACGGTCAAAACTATGGCTACACCTTC.

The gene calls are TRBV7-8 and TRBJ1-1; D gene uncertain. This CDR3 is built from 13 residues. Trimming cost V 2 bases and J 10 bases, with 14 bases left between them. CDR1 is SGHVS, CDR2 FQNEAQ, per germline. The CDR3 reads CASSLRRTHAAFF. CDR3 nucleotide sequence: TGTGCCAGCAGCTTACGTCGGACCCACGCAGCTTTCTTT.

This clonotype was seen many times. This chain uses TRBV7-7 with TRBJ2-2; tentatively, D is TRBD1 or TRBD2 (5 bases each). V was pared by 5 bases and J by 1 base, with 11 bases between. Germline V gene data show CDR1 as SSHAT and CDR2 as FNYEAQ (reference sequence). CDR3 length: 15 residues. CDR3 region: CASSPGTVNTGELFF. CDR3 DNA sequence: TGTGCCAGCAGCCCCGGGACGGTGAACACCGGGGAGCTGTTTTTT.

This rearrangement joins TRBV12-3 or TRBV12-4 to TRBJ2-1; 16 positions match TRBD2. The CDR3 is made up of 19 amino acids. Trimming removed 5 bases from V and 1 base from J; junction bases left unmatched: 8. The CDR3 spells CASSPPGLAGGPSYNEQFF. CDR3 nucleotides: TGTGCCAGCAGTCCCCCGGGACTAGCGGGGGGGCCTTCCTACAATGAGCAGTTCTTC.

CDR3 region: CASSQGRGGPTGELFF. The CDR3 DNA is TGTGCCAGCAGCCAAGGAAGGGGGGGCCCCACCGGGGAGCTGTTTTTT. This chain connects TRBV4-2 to TRBJ2-2, with a tentative D call TRBD2 (7 bases). Germline V gives CDR1 LGHNA, CDR2 YNFKEQ. V was trimmed by 1 base and J by 4 bases, leaving 13 bases between them. This CDR3 region has 16 residues.

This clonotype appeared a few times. The CDR3 DNA follows: TGTGCCAGCAGCCAAGTTACGACTGAAGCTTTCTTT. The encoded protein is CASSQVTTEAFF. The J gene is TRBJ1-1, the V gene TRBV4-2; D is undetermined. Per germline, CDR1 LGHNA and CDR2 YNFKEQ. The V end was cut by 1 base, the J end by 5 bases, with 5 bases between. The CDR3 covers 12 residues.

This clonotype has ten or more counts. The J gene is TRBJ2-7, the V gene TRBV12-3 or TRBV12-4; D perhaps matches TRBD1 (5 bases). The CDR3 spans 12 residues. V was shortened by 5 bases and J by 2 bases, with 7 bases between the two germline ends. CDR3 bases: TGTGCCAGCAGTAGGGGTCCCTACGAGCAGTACTTC. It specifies CASSRGPYEQYF.

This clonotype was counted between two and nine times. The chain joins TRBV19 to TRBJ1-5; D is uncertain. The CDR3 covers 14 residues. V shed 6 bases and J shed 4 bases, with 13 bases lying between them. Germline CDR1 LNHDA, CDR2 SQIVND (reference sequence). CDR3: CASRDLSLNQPQHF. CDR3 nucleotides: TGTGCCAGTAGGGACCTTTCCTTAAATCAGCCCCAGCATTTT.

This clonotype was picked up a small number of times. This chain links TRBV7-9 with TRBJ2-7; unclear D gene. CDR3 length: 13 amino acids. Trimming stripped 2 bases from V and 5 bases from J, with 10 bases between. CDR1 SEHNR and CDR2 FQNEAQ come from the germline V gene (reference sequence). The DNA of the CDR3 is TGTGCCAGCAGCTTAAGGCCGCTGGACGAGCAGTACTTC. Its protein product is CASSLRPLDEQYF.

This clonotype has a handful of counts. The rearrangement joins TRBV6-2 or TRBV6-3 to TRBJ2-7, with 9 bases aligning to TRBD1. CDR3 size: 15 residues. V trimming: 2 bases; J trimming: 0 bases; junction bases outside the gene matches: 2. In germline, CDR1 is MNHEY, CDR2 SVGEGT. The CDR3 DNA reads TGTGCCAGCAGTTACGGGACAGGGAACTCCTACGAGCAGTACTTC. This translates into CASSYGTGNSYEQYF.

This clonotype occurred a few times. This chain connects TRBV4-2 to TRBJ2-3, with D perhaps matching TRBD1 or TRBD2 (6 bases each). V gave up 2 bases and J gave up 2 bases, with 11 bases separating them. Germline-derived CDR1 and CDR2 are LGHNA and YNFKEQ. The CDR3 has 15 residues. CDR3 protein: CASSQSWGATDTQYF. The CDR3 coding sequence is TGTGCCAGCAGCCAAAGTTGGGGGGCCACAGATACGCAGTATTTT.

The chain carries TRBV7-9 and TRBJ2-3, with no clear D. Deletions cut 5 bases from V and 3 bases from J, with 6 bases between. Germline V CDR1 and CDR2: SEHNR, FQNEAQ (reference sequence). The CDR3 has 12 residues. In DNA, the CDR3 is TGTGCCAGCAGCCATCAAACAGATACGCAGTATTTT. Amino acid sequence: CASSHQTDTQYF. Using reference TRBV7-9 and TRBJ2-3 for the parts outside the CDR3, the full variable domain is DTGVSQNPRHKITKRGQNVTFRCDPISEHNRLYWYRQTLGQGPEFLTYFQNEAQLEKSRLLSDRFSAERPKGSFSTLEIQRTEQGDSAMYLCASSHQTDTQYFGPGTRLTVL.

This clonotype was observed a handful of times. The CDR3 DNA reads as TGTGCCAGCAGCTTGGTTGGGTTTAACACTGAAGCTTTCTTT. Protein product: CASSLVGFNTEAFF. J is TRBJ1-1 and V is TRBV7-2; D remains ambiguous. Germline CDR1 SGHTA, CDR2 FQGNSA. The CDR3 covers 14 residues. Trimming took off 3 bases at V and 2 bases at J, with 10 bases between the two ends.